These 16 T cell receptor beta chains were all obtained from the same sample, sequenced in a study of T cells in Graves' hyperthyroidism and ophthalmopathy. Researchers amplified the TCR beta CDR3 regions from RNA transcripts. First-round RT-PCR of the TCR CDR3 relied on the HTBI primer set. TCRdb independently ran MiXCR on the multiplex PCR reads; one entry per CDR3 protein. The table lists around 480,000 distinct CDR3 sequences, approximately 14% of them singletons, with about a sixth in the top ten. Material for sequencing was blood. These receptors were collected from a young woman with Graves' hyperthyroidism.

The chain couples TRBV6-1 to TRBJ2-1; no clear D. CDR3 length equals 14 residues. Between the trimmed V and J ends, which lost 5 bases and 7 bases, there was a span of 15 bases. The germline CDR1 and CDR2 sequences are MNHNS and SASEGT. The CDR3 DNA follows: TGTGCCAGCAGTTCCTATACTACCGGGAATGAGCAGTTCTTC. It specifies CASSSYTTGNEQFF.

This clonotype has a count of ten or more. The CDR3 DNA sequence: TGCGCCAGCAGCTTGCAGGGGCTCGGCACAGATACGCAGTATTTT. Amino acids: CASSLQGLGTDTQYF. This chain connects TRBV5-1 to TRBJ2-3; D is perhaps TRBD1 (6 bases). Germline V gives CDR1 SGHRS, CDR2 YFSETQ. Trimming pared 1 base from V and 1 base from J, leaving 10 bases between. The CDR3 extends over 15 amino acids.

This clonotype showed up many times. This chain uses TRBV20-1 with TRBJ2-7; 9 bases are shared with TRBD2. Trimming removed 5 bases from V and 2 bases from J; junction bases left unmatched: 13. The germline V gene has CDR1 DFQATT and CDR2 SNEGSKA (reference sequence). The CDR3 sequence is 16 residues long. CDR3 sequence (DNA): TGCAGTGCTCCAAAGGGGGGTCGCGGGAGGGCCTACGAGCAGTACTTC. Encoded protein: CSAPKGGRGRAYEQYF.

This chain connects TRBV7-2 to TRBJ2-4; possible D gene TRBD2, 6 bases. Looked up from germline, CDR1 is SGHTA and CDR2 is FQGNSA. The CDR3 is 19 residues long. Trimming took 4 bases from V and 1 from J, leaving 23 bases between them. CDR3 loop: CASSSLGGDGTSAKNIQYF. The CDR3 coding sequence is TGTGCCAGCAGCTCCCTGGGGGGAGATGGGACTTCGGCCAAAAACATTCAGTACTTC.

The genes are TRBV9 and TRBJ2-4, with 7 bases fitting TRBD1. The V gene's germline CDR1 is SGDLS and CDR2 YYNGEE. V was clipped by 0 bases and J by 1 base; unmatched bases: 1. CDR3 size: 15 residues. CDR3 sequence (DNA): TGTGCCAGCAGCGTAGGGGACAGCGCCAAAAACATTCAGTACTTC. This encodes CASSVGDSAKNIQYF.

This clonotype has a count of ten or more. The V and J genes are TRBV27 and TRBJ2-5; 11 nucleotides align to TRBD2. V shed 4 bases and J 5 bases; nucleotides not matched to a gene: 6. This CDR3 has 15 amino acids. Germline-derived CDR1 and CDR2 are MNHEY and SMNVEV (reference sequence). The CDR3 DNA reads TGTGCCAGCAGTTCCCCACTAGCGGGAGATGAGACCCAGTACTTC. Translating it yields CASSSPLAGDETQYF.

This clonotype appeared a few times. J is TRBJ2-1 and V is TRBV5-1; 8 bases match TRBD2. The ends lost 3 bases at V and 5 bases at J; junction bases unmatched: 10. Germline CDR1 and CDR2: SGHRS and YFSETQ. CDR3 length equals 16 residues. In nucleotides, the CDR3 is TGCGCCAGCAGCTGGAGCGGGAGTTCGTCCGACAATGAGCAGTTCTTC. Its translation: CASSWSGSSSDNEQFF.

This clonotype appeared many times. The J gene is TRBJ2-1, the V gene TRBV24-1; 8 bases match TRBD1. After removal of 4 bases from V and 4 bases from J, the junction contained 5 bases not matched to a gene. Germline V gene sequence: CDR1 KGHDR, CDR2 SFDVKD. The CDR3 loop spans 15 amino acids. For the CDR3, the DNA is TGTGCCACCAGTGAAGGGACAGGTTCGTACAATGAGCAGTTCTTC. Protein product: CATSEGTGSYNEQFF.

This chain links TRBV5-1 with TRBJ2-3; D is unclear. The ends were cut back, 4 bases at V and 2 bases at J, with 5 bases in the middle. This CDR3 is built from 12 residues. Germline V CDR1 and CDR2: SGHRS, YFSETQ. The DNA for the CDR3 is TGCGCCAGCAGCGGGGACACAGATACGCAGTATTTT. This gives the protein CASSGDTDTQYF. Looking up the rest from reference TRBV5-1 and TRBJ2-3 gives the full variable domain: KAGVTQTPRYLIKTRGQQVTLSCSPISGHRSVSWYQQTPGQGLQFLFEYFSETQRNKGNFPGRFSGRQFSNSRSEMNVSTLELGDSALYLCASSGDTDTQYFGPGTRLTVL.

This clonotype was seen repeatedly, ten times or more. The chain couples TRBV27 to TRBJ1-2, with 7 bases aligning to TRBD1. Trimming cost V 6 bases and J 7 bases; bases outside gene matches: 14. Germline V lookup: CDR1 MNHEY, CDR2 SMNVEV (reference sequence). The CDR3 contains 15 residues. DNA of the CDR3: TGTGCCAGCAGCCTAGGAACTCGACAGGGTGGTGGCTACACCTTC. It yields the protein CASSLGTRQGGGYTF.

The chain recombines TRBV3-1 with TRBJ2-1; 8 bases are shared with TRBD2. CDR3 size: 16 residues. CDR1 LGHDT and CDR2 YNNKEL come from the germline V gene (reference sequence). V trimming: 4 bases; J trimming: 4 bases; junction bases outside the gene matches: 9. The CDR3 DNA reads TGTGCCAGCAGCCGCTCCGGGACTAGTGGGTACAATGAGCAGTTCTTC. Encoded protein: CASSRSGTSGYNEQFF.

This chain uses TRBV9 with TRBJ1-1; D is undetermined. The CDR3 has 14 amino acids. Germline V gene data show CDR1 as SGDLS and CDR2 as YYNGEE. The V end lost 0 bases, the J end lost 1 base, and 7 bases lay between the germline ends. This chain's CDR3 is CASSVEQTNTEAFF. The CDR3 region has the DNA TGTGCCAGCAGCGTAGAACAAACGAACACTGAAGCTTTCTTT.

This clonotype was recorded a few times. This sequence joins TRBV12-3 or TRBV12-4 and TRBJ1-1, with D uncertain. V lost 6 bases, J lost 4 bases, and 15 bases lay in between. This CDR3 contains 14 residues. CDR3 region: CASSYTEGSTEAFF. CDR3 DNA: TGTGCCAGCAGCTACACGGAGGGAAGCACTGAAGCTTTCTTT.

The chain is built from TRBV6-1 and TRBJ2-1, with D possibly being TRBD2 (6 bases). V was cut by 8 bases and J by 7 bases, with 15 bases left in between. This CDR3 has 13 amino acids. Germline assignment: CDR1 MNHNS and CDR2 SASEGT. CDR3 coding DNA: TGTGCCAGCCGGGACTCCCGGGGGAATGAGCAGTTCTTC. Translation gives CASRDSRGNEQFF.

This clonotype has at least ten counts. This chain uses TRBV20-1 with TRBJ2-3; 9 nucleotides match TRBD2. This CDR3 comprises 16 residues. The J segment lost 3 bases and the V segment lost 0 bases, leaving 7 bases of the junction unmatched. Per germline, CDR1 DFQATT and CDR2 SNEGSKA (reference sequence). CDR3 residues: CSARDRLAGGTDTQYF. CDR3 coding DNA: TGCAGTGCTAGAGACCGCCTCGCGGGAGGGACAGATACGCAGTATTTT.

This clonotype has just a few counts. The genes are TRBV19 and TRBJ1-4; D remains ambiguous. CDR3 size: 17 residues. Looked up from germline, CDR1 is LNHDA and CDR2 is SQIVND (reference sequence). V gave up 5 bases and J gave up 0 bases, with 16 bases separating them. The CDR3 reads CASSLHQPGATNEKLFF. CDR3 DNA: TGTGCCAGTAGTCTACACCAGCCAGGAGCAACTAATGAAAAACTGTTTTTT.